This T cell receptor (beta chain) was recovered during a study of blood T cell repertoires in COVID-19. For the study at large: Donors in the United States, Italy and Spain gave samples during acute or convalescent COVID-19. T cells, B-cell-depleted T cells, or PBMCs provided the cDNA or gDNA that served as material.

The CDR3 covers 15 residues. The V and J ends lost 5 bases and 6 bases, in that order; junction bases with no gene match: 12. Germline V gene sequence: CDR1 MDHEN, CDR2 SYDVKM. Methods used by the authors: For nucleated cells, counts were estimated from reference gene primer amplification. Sequencing used immunoSEQ multiplex PCR; TCRdb keeps in-frame clones, though not all of them. The V and J calls and the clone size are those of that table, but D and trimming were determined from the DNA. The table records about 33,000 clones, approximately 91% of them present only once. The V call is TRBV28, the J call TRBJ1-2, with 7 bases fitting TRBD1. What was sequenced was peripheral blood. This clonotype was obtained from a man between 65 and 85 years old with acute or convalescent COVID-19. DNA for the CDR3: TGTGCCAGCAGTGCCTGGAGACAGGGCGTCAATGGCTACACCTTC. It is translated as CASSAWRQGVNGYTF.